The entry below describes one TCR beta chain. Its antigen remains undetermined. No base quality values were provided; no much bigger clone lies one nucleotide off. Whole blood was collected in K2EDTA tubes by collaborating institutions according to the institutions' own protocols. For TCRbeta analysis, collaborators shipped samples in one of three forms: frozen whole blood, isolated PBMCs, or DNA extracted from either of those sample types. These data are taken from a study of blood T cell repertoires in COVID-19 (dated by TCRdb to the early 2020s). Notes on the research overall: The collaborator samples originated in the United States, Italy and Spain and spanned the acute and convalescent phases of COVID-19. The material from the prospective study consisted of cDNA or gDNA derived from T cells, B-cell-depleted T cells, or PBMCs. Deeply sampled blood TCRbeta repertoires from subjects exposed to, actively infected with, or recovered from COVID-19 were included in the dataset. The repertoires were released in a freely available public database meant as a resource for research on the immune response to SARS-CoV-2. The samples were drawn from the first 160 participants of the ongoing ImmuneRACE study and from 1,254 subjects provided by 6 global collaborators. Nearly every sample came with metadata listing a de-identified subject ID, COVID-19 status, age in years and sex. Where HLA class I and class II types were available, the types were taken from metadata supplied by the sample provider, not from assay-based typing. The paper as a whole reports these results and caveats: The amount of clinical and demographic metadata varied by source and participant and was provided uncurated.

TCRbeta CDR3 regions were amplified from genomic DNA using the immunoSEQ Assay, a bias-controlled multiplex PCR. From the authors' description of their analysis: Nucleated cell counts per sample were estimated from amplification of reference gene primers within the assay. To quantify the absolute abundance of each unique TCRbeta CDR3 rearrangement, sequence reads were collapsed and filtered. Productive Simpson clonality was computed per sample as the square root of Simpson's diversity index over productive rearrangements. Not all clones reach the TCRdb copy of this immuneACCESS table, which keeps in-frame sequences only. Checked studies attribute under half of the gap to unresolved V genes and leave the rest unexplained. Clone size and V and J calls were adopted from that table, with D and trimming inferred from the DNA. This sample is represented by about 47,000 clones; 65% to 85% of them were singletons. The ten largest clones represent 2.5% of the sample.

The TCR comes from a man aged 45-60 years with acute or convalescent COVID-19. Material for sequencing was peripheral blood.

CDR3 protein: CASSTGTGSYEKLFF. The DNA sequence is TGTGCCAGCAGCACAGGGACCGGTTCGTATGAAAAACTGTTTTTT. Recombination linked TRBV6-5 to TRBJ1-4; the D gene is perhaps TRBD1, on 6 matching bases. The CDR3 goes from the cysteine to the phenylalanine over 15 residues. Only CDR3 DNA remains: 45 bases, in frame from the first base. V is clipped by 6 bases and J by 6 bases, and the sequence between their germline boundaries is 17 bases long. Based on the germline V gene, the CDR1 and CDR2 sequences are MNHEY and SVGAGI.